These 7 T cell receptor beta chains were sequenced from one sample in a study of tumor-infiltrating lymphocytes in primary liver carcinoma. Starting material of 500 ng total RNA yielded TCR beta cDNA via a constant-region primer. Slightly modified ARM-PCR, run as three nested multiplex PCR rounds, produced the TCR beta libraries. Each of the first two PCR rounds ran approximately 11 cycles with TRBV1-TRBV30 forward and C-beta reverse primers. TCRdb re-analysed the multiplex PCR reads in MiXCR, keeping a single row per CDR3 protein. This table has about 300,000 distinct CDR3 sequences, approximately 65% appearing once. The authors took blood RNA from unsorted whole blood and also extracted germline DNA. Sequenced sample: peripheral blood. These receptors originate from a man in his forties or fifties with primary liver carcinoma and hepatitis B virus infection.

A note on this clonotype: A much larger clone is a single base away; this may be a read error. V is TRBV6-1 and J is TRBJ1-5; maybe TRBD1 (6 bases). Germline V lookup: CDR1 MNHNS, CDR2 SASEGT. The length of the CDR3 is 13 residues. CDR3 bases: TGTGCCGCGTCCCAGGGGATCAATCAGGCCCAGCATTTT. It codes for CAASQGINQAQHF.

This chain joins TRBV7-8 and TRBJ2-3; D might be TRBD1 or TRBD2, each matching 6 bases. V dropped 7 bases and J dropped 3 bases, with 17 bases sitting between them. Germline CDR1 reads SGHVS; CDR2 reads FQNEAQ. CDR3 length equals 15 residues. The CDR3 reads CASTLRGGRTDTQYF. The CDR3 nucleotides read TGTGCCAGCACTCTTAGAGGGGGGAGGACAGATACGCAGTATTTT.

As for this clonotype: It may be a read error: a sequence one base away is much more abundant. The conserved closing phenylalanine or tryptophan is absent in this CDR3, likely reflecting a read error. The chain carries TRBV6-2 or TRBV6-3 and TRBJ2-2, with TRBD1 matching over 7 bases. V shed 2 bases and J 5 bases; nucleotides not matched to a gene: 5. The CDR3 has 15 residues. The germline V gene has CDR1 MNHEY and CDR2 SVGEGT. The CDR3 spells CASSYEGGETGELFV. The CDR3 DNA is TGTGCCAGCAGTTACGAAGGGGGCGAGACCGGGGAGCTGTTTGTT.

This clonotype was found many times. The CDR3: CASSEPPGLAESSYNEQFF. CDR3 coding DNA: TGTGCCAGCAGTGAACCGCCAGGACTAGCGGAAAGCTCCTACAATGAGCAGTTCTTC. The V call is TRBV6-1, the J call TRBJ2-1, with 10 bases that match TRBD2. The length of the CDR3 is 19 residues. V lost 2 bases to trimming and J lost 0 bases; unmatched junction nucleotides: 10. Germline V gene data show CDR1 as MNHNS and CDR2 as SASEGT.

This clonotype showed up just a few times. V gene TRBV5-5 combines with J gene TRBJ2-6, with TRBD2 matching over 11 bases. The CDR3 length is 17 residues. Germline values: CDR1 SGHKS, CDR2 YYEKEE (reference sequence). V was pared by 3 bases and J by 4 bases, with 6 bases of the junction left unmatched. The CDR3 reads CASSSRLAGTGANVLTF. CDR3 nucleotide sequence: TGTGCCAGCAGCTCCAGACTAGCGGGAACCGGGGCCAACGTCCTGACTTTC. Looking up the rest from reference TRBV5-5 and TRBJ2-6 gives the full variable domain: DAGVTQSPTHLIKTRGQQVTLRCSPISGHKSVSWYQQVLGQGPQFIFQYYEKEERGRGNFPDRFSARQFPNYSSELNVNALLLGDSALYLCASSSRLAGTGANVLTFGAGSRLTVL.

The gene calls are TRBV5-4 and TRBJ2-6; D is unresolved. Germline CDR1 SGHNT, CDR2 YYREEE (reference sequence). Trimming stripped 4 bases from V and 2 bases from J, with 7 bases between. The CDR3 runs 14 residues. The CDR3 spells CASSIPAGANVLTF. DNA of the CDR3: TGTGCCAGCAGCATTCCGGCTGGGGCCAACGTCCTGACTTTC.

In regard to this clonotype: A much larger clone lies a single base off, so this may be a read error. The V call is TRBV29-1, the J call TRBJ2-1; TRBD1 might be the D (5 bases). This CDR3 has 15 amino acids. The V gene's germline CDR1 is SQVTM and CDR2 ANQGSEA. The CDR3 loop reads CSVDGQGSSYDEQFF. CDR3 DNA sequence: TGCAGCGTTGACGGCCAGGGAAGCTCCTACGATGAGCAGTTCTTC.